These 14 T cell receptor beta chains originate from one sample sequenced in a study of a mutant IDH1 vaccine in newly diagnosed glioma. No cognate antigen is known for these TCRs. Stated time point: week 35, safety follow-up. Each dose of the vaccine consisted of 300 ug of mutant IDH1 20-mer peptide, with topical imiquimod. The protocol was immunoSEQ multiplex PCR, while the TCRdb copy is restricted to in-frame clones and leaves out a portion. This table has roughly 68,000 clones, roughly four fifths appearing once. The sequenced sample was PBMCs, obtained from a glioma patient whose treatment included an IDH1 peptide vaccine. The receptors were gathered from a man aged 50-59 years with glioma.

This clone has only one observation. The chain employs TRBV7-6 and TRBJ2-7, with 8 bases that match TRBD1. This CDR3 is 16 amino acids long. J was trimmed by 5 bases and V by 1 base; bases with no gene match: 10. Germline V CDR1 and CDR2: SGHVS, FNYEAQ. The DNA for the CDR3 is TGTGCCAGCAGCTTAGTCCAGGGGGCGCCGATAAACGAGCAGTACTTC. Translated, it gives CASSLVQGAPINEQYF. Full variable domain (missing parts from reference TRBV7-6 and TRBJ2-7): GAGVSQSPRYKVTKRGQDVALRCDPISGHVSLYWYRQALGQGPEFLTYFNYEAQQDKSGLPNDRFSAERPEGSISTLTIQRTEQRDSAMYRCASSLVQGAPINEQYFGPGTRLTVT.

The chain employs TRBV20-1 and TRBJ1-1; D is possibly TRBD1 (5 bases). V dropped 5 bases and J dropped 1 base, with 5 bases sitting between them. The germline V gene encodes CDR1 DFQATT and CDR2 SNEGSKA (reference sequence). The CDR3 has 11 residues. The CDR3 DNA follows: TGCAGTGCTGGGGGGAACACTGAAGCTTTCTTT. It yields the protein CSAGGNTEAFF.

This clone was found a few times. The chain couples TRBV5-1 to TRBJ1-3, with TRBD1 identical over 7 bases. The CDR3 extends over 16 amino acids. V shed 4 bases, J shed 4 bases, and the junction held 11 bases outside the gene matches. Germline-derived CDR1 and CDR2 are SGHRS and YFSETQ. CDR3 protein: CASSLTTGTNGNTIYF. The CDR3 coding sequence is TGCGCCAGCAGCCTGACGACAGGGACGAACGGAAACACCATATATTTT.

Only a few counts were recorded for this clone. In DNA form, the CDR3 reads TGTGCCAGCAGCGGACAGGGGGGAGACTACGAGCAGTACTTC. The encoded protein is CASSGQGGDYEQYF. The gene calls are TRBV5-5 and TRBJ2-7; TRBD1 matches at 10 bases. There are 14 residues in the CDR3. The V and J ends lost 4 bases and 3 bases, in that order; junction bases with no gene match: 4. Looked up from germline, CDR1 is SGHKS and CDR2 is YYEKEE (reference sequence). Filled out from reference TRBV5-5 and TRBJ2-7, the complete variable domain reads DAGVTQSPTHLIKTRGQQVTLRCSPISGHKSVSWYQQVLGQGPQFIFQYYEKEERGRGNFPDRFSARQFPNYSSELNVNALLLGDSALYLCASSGQGGDYEQYFGPGTRLTVT.

This clone has only one observation. CDR3 coding DNA: TGTGCCACCAGCAGAGATTTGAAAGAGGGCGAGCAGTACTTC. It codes for CATSRDLKEGEQYF. This chain connects TRBV15 to TRBJ2-7; D might be TRBD2 (5 bases). This CDR3 contains 14 residues. V lost 0 bases and J lost 6, with 12 bases in between. The germline gives CDR1 LNHNV, CDR2 YYDKDF (reference sequence).

This clone was seen only once. V usage is TRBV28 and J usage is TRBJ2-7; unclear D gene. Germline V CDR1 and CDR2: MDHEN, SYDVKM. There are 11 residues in the CDR3. Trimming cost V 6 bases and J 8 bases, with 11 bases left between them. The CDR3 loop is CASRDGRKQYF. CDR3 DNA: TGTGCCAGCAGAGACGGAAGGAAGCAGTACTTC.

The chain joins TRBV7-6 to TRBJ2-5; 7 bases agree with TRBD1. Germline assignment: CDR1 SGHVS and CDR2 FNYEAQ. The ends lost 5 bases at V and 5 bases at J; junction bases unmatched: 8. The CDR3 length is 14 residues. The CDR3 nucleotides are TGTGCCAGCAGCACCCGACAGGGCCCGGAGACCCAGTACTTC. Amino acids: CASSTRQGPETQYF.

This clone was detected only a few times. This rearrangement joins TRBV5-1 to TRBJ1-2, with D hard to call. The germline CDR1 and CDR2 sequences are SGHRS and YFSETQ. Trimming cost V 3 bases and J 4 bases, with 10 bases left between them. The CDR3 has 13 residues. The CDR3 loop is CASSSDGSYGYTF. As DNA, the CDR3 is TGCGCCAGCAGCTCGGATGGGAGCTATGGCTACACCTTC.

This sequence joins TRBV6-1 and TRBJ1-5, with no clear D. The germline gives CDR1 MNHNS, CDR2 SASEGT. V lost 6 bases and J 3 bases, leaving 12 bases between the germline ends. The CDR3 extends over 14 amino acids. CDR3 loop: CASRGRSFNQPQHF. CDR3 coding DNA: TGTGCCAGCAGAGGACGGTCCTTCAATCAGCCCCAGCATTTT.

The table lists this clone with a count of one. CDR3 sequence: CASSGTHSYNSPLHF. The CDR3 coding sequence is TGTGCCAGTTCGGGGACCCACTCCTATAATTCACCCCTCCACTTT. The chain has TRBV18 and TRBJ1-6; a possible D gene is TRBD1 (5 bases). The CDR3 has 15 residues. CDR1 and CDR2 from the germline V gene are KGHSH and LQKENI. Trimming stripped 9 bases from V and 0 bases from J, with 12 bases between.

The chain carries TRBV10-3 and TRBJ1-1; TRBD1 matches 8 bases. Trimming at V came to 6 bases and at J to 5 bases, leaving 8 bases not matched to a gene. Germline-derived CDR1 and CDR2 are ENHRY and SYGVKD. The CDR3 consists of 14 residues. The CDR3 sequence is CAIRTDRGETEAFF. The CDR3 region has the DNA TGTGCCATCAGAACCGACAGGGGTGAGACTGAAGCTTTCTTT.

V usage is TRBV5-1 and J usage is TRBJ1-6, with D possibly matching TRBD1 (5 bases). V lost 3 bases and J lost 9, with 19 bases in between. Germline values: CDR1 SGHRS, CDR2 YFSETQ. This CDR3 has 16 residues. The CDR3 sequence: CASSSNPGDIRSPLHF. CDR3 in DNA: TGCGCCAGCAGCTCAAACCCGGGGGATATTCGTTCACCCCTCCACTTT.

This clone was recorded at least ten times. The CDR3, as DNA: TGTGCCAGCAGTCCCCGTTTAGGGAGTTTGGAGACCCAGTACTTC. Amino acids: CASSPRLGSLETQYF. The chain links TRBV27 to TRBJ2-5, with a tentative D call TRBD2 (5 bases). The CDR3 runs to 15 residues. CDR1 is MNHEY and CDR2 is SMNVEV in the germline V gene (reference sequence). Deletions cut 5 bases from V and 5 bases from J, with 18 bases between.

This chain connects TRBV27 to TRBJ2-7; 7 nucleotides match TRBD1. Germline lookup yields CDR1 MNHEY and CDR2 SMNVEV (reference sequence). The junction had 5 bases not matched to a gene; V was cut back by 0 bases and J by 6 bases. The CDR3 consists of 14 residues. The CDR3: CASSLSGGAGEQYF. CDR3 nucleotides: TGTGCCAGCAGTTTATCAGGGGGCGCGGGCGAGCAGTACTTC.